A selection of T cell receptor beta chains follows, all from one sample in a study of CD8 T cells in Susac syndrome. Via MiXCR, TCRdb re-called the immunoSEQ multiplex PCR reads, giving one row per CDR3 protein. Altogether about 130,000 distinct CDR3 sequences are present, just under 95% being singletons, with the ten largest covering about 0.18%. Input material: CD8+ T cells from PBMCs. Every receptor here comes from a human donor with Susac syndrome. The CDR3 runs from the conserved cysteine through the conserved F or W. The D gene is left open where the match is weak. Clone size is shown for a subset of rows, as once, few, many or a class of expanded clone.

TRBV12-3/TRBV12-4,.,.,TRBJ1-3,CASSFARAGNTIYF,TGTGCCAGCAGTTTTGCAAGGGCTGGAAACACCATATATTTT
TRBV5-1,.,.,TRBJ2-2,CASSHRRTDSLLTGELFF,TGCGCCAGCAGCCACCGGCGGACGGATTCCTTACTCACCGGGGAGCTGTTTTTT
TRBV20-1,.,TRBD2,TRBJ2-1,CSARLSGTRAYNEQFF,TGCAGTGCTAGATTATCCGGGACTAGGGCCTACAATGAGCAGTTCTTC
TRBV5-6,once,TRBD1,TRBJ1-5,CASSPQGVEPQHF,TGTGCCAGCAGCCCTCAGGGGGTAGAGCCCCAGCATTTT
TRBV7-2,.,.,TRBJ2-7,CASSPEGYEQYF,TGTGCCAGCAGCCCCGAGGGCTACGAGCAGTACTTC
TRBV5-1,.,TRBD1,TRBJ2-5,CASSPGQGAETQYF,TGCGCCAGCAGCCCGGGACAGGGAGCAGAGACCCAGTACTTC
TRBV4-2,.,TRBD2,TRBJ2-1,CASSQDPGSGIRSYNEQFF,TGTGCCAGCAGCCAAGATCCGGGTAGCGGGATAAGGTCTTACAATGAGCAGTTCTTC
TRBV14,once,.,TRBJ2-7,CASNNLGGVVDEQYF,TGTGCCAGCAACAACTTAGGAGGGGTAGTAGACGAGCAGTACTTC
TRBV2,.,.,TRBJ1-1,CASRHRTEAFF,TGTGCCAGCAGACACAGGACTGAAGCTTTCTTT
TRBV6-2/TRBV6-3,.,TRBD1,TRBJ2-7,CASSGQGWVYEQYF,TGTGCCAGCAGTGGACAGGGATGGGTCTACGAGCAGTACTTC
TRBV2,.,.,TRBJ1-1,CASSEGFSFF,TGTGCCAGCAGCGAGGGGTTTTCTTTCTTT
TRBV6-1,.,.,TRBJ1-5,CASSVSREMGHDDNQPQHF,TGTGCCAGCAGTGTCTCCCGGGAGATGGGACATGATGACAATCAGCCCCAGCATTTT
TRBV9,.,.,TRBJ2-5,CASSLWDQETQYF,TGTGCCAGCAGCCTATGGGACCAAGAGACCCAGTACTTC
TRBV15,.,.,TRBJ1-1,CATSSVDRTLEAFF,TGTGCCACCAGCAGCGTCGACAGGACCCTTGAAGCTTTCTTT
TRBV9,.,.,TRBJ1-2,CASSPSGTPNYGYTF,TGTGCCAGCAGCCCCTCCGGGACACCTAACTATGGCTACACCTTC
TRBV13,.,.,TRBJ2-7,CASSISGLPPYEQYF,TGTGCCAGCAGCATCTCGGGACTGCCCCCCTACGAGCAGTACTTC
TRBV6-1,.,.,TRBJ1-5,CASSDRPGGNQPQHF,TGTGCCAGCAGTGATCGCCCAGGCGGCAATCAGCCCCAGCATTTT
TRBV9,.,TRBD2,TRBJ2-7,CASSVGTRYEQYF,TGTGCCAGCAGCGTAGGGACTAGGTACGAGCAGTACTTC